The TCR beta chain under discussion was sequenced for a study of blood T cell repertoires in COVID-19. Background on the study: PBMCs, B-cell-depleted T cells, or T cells provided the cDNA or gDNA that made up the material.

Trimming shortened V by 6 bases and J by 12 bases, and 24 bases separated the two germline ends. The CDR3 loop spans 16 amino acids. TCRdb keeps only in-frame clones here, not all; method: immunoSEQ multiplex PCR. Altogether about 160,000 clones are present, around 82% being singletons, with the ten largest covering 6.5% to 8.5%. The clonotype originates from a middle-aged woman with COVID-19, enrolled during active disease. Input material: peripheral blood. The rearrangement uses TRBV23-1 and TRBJ1-6, with D possibly matching TRBD1 (6 bases). TRBV23-1 is treated as an ORF (open reading frame) with a function not yet certain. CDR3 nucleotide sequence: TGCGCCAGCAGGGAGAGGCGGGGGCAGGGGAGGGTACCCCTCCACTTT. This gives the protein CASRERRGQGRVPLHF.